These 9 T cell receptor beta chains share one sample of origin, sequenced in a study of blood T cell repertoires in COVID-19. Some clones are missing from TCRdb's copy, which holds only in-frame ones; the method was immunoSEQ multiplex PCR. The table includes roughly 220,000 clones, 85% to 90% detected once. Sequencing was performed on PBMCs or T cells enriched from blood (not recorded which). The receptors here all came from a woman between 50 and 59 years old with acute COVID-19.

V usage is TRBV28 and J usage is TRBJ2-7, with 10 bases identical to TRBD2. V shed 3 bases, J shed 1 base, and the junction held 3 bases outside the gene matches. The CDR3 totals 15 residues. The germline V gene has CDR1 MDHEN and CDR2 SYDVKM. The CDR3: CASSFASGRSYEQYF. The CDR3 coding sequence is TGTGCCAGCAGTTTCGCTAGCGGGAGATCCTACGAGCAGTACTTC.

V and J are TRBV28 and TRBJ2-5; D unclear. This CDR3 is 13 amino acids long. Trimming cost V 3 bases and J 2 bases, with 7 bases left between them. The V gene's germline CDR1 is MDHEN and CDR2 SYDVKM. This CDR3 is CASSFLEQETQYF. The CDR3 region has the DNA TGTGCCAGCAGTTTTCTAGAACAAGAGACCCAGTACTTC.

The chain links TRBV27 to TRBJ2-7; D is unclear. This CDR3 contains 13 residues. Germline V gene lookup returns CDR1 MNHEY and CDR2 SMNVEV (reference sequence). The V end was cut by 7 bases, the J end by 3 bases, with 13 bases between. The CDR3 sequence: CASKSLYNYEQYF. The CDR3 DNA reads as TGTGCCAGCAAGAGCCTTTATAACTACGAGCAGTACTTC.

CDR3 residues: CASSGDLSSYNEQFF. CDR3 nucleotides: TGTGCCAGCAGCGGAGACTTGAGCTCCTACAATGAGCAGTTCTTC. The chain is built from TRBV9 and TRBJ2-1; D ambiguous. This CDR3 is built from 15 residues. V was clipped by 3 bases and J by 0 bases, with 10 bases between them. Germline CDR1 SGDLS, CDR2 YYNGEE.

This clone came up once. The V gene is TRBV30, the J gene TRBJ2-2, with TRBD1 identical over 10 bases. The CDR3 totals 15 residues. The V and J ends lost 3 bases and 4 bases, in that order; junction bases with no gene match: 5. Germline lookup yields CDR1 GTSNPN and CDR2 SVGIG (reference sequence). Here the CDR3 reads CAWRRQGAGTGELFF. The CDR3 DNA is TGTGCCTGGAGAAGACAGGGGGCTGGCACCGGGGAGCTGTTTTTT. Filled out from reference TRBV30 and TRBJ2-2, the complete variable domain reads SQTIHQWPATLVQPVGSPLSLECTVEGTSNPNLYWYRQAAGRGLQLLFYSVGIGQISSEVPQNLSASRPQDRQFILSSKKLLLSDSGFYLCAWRRQGAGTGELFFGEGSRLTVL.

The chain employs TRBV7-2 and TRBJ2-7, with 7 bases that match TRBD2. The J segment lost 2 bases and the V segment lost 4 bases, leaving 8 bases of the junction unmatched. Germline V gives CDR1 SGHTA, CDR2 FQGNSA. The CDR3 runs to 15 residues. The CDR3 protein is CASSSTQRGPYEQYF. For the CDR3, the DNA is TGTGCCAGCAGCTCCACTCAGCGGGGACCCTACGAGCAGTACTTC.

The V and J genes are TRBV5-6 and TRBJ2-7; 8 bases agree with TRBD1. The trim removed 5 bases at V and 0 bases at J, leaving 4 bases unmatched. Per the germline V gene, CDR1 is SGHDT and CDR2 is YYEEEE. The CDR3 has 14 residues. CDR3 sequence: CASRQTGDSYEQYF. CDR3 bases: TGTGCCAGCAGACAGACAGGGGACTCCTACGAGCAGTACTTC.

The chain couples TRBV9 to TRBJ2-3, with a possible D match to TRBD2 (6 bases). The CDR3 is 16 residues long. Germline V gene data show CDR1 as SGDLS and CDR2 as YYNGEE. V lost 0 bases and J 10 bases, leaving 21 bases between the germline ends. The DNA for the CDR3 is TGTGCCAGCAGCGTAGTTAAAAGCGGACCTAGCGTGGCGCAGTATTTT. Translating it yields CASSVVKSGPSVAQYF.

This clone was picked up a small number of times. V is TRBV7-9 and J is TRBJ1-2, with 7 bases matching TRBD1. The germline V gene encodes CDR1 SEHNR and CDR2 FQNEAQ (reference sequence). The CDR3 is 16 residues long. Losses at the gene ends were 5 bases for V and 6 bases for J; bases not matched to a gene: 15. Here the CDR3 reads CASSDLNTGETHGYTF. The CDR3 nucleotides are TGTGCCAGCAGCGACCTTAATACAGGGGAGACTCATGGCTACACCTTC. The full variable domain, with the rest looked up from reference TRBV7-9 and TRBJ1-2, is DTGVSQNPRHKITKRGQNVTFRCDPISEHNRLYWYRQTLGQGPEFLTYFQNEAQLEKSRLLSDRFSAERPKGSFSTLEIQRTEQGDSAMYLCASSDLNTGETHGYTFGSGTRLTVV.